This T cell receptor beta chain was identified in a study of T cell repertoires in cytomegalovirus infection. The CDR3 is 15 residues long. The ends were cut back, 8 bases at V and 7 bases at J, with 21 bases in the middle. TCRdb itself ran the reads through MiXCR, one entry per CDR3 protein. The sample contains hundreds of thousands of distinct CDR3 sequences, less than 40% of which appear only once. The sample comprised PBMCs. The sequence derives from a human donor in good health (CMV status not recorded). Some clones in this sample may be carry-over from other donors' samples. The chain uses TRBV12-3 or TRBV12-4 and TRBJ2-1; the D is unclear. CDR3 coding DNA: TGTGCCAGCCTCCATTTGTTAGGAGTGGGGAATGAGCAGTTCTTC. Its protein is CASLHLLGVGNEQFF.